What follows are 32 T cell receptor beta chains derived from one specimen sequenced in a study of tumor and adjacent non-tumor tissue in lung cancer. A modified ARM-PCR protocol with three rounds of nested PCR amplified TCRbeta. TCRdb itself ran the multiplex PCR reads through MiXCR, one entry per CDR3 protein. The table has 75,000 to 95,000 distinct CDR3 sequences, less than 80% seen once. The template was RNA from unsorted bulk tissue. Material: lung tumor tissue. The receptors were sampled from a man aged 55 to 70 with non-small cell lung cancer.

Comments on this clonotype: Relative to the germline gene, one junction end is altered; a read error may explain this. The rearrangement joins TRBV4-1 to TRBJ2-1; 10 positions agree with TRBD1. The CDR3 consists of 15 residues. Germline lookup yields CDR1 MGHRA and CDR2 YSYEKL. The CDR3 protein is CASNQVGTGDNEQFF. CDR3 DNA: TGCGCCAGCAACCAAGTAGGGACAGGGGACAATGAGCAGTTCTTC.

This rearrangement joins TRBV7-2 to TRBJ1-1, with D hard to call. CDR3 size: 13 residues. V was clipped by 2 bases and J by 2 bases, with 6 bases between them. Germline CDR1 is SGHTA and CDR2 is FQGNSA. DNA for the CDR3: TGTGCCAGCAGCTTAAGGTTTAACACTGAAGCTTTCTTT. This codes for CASSLRFNTEAFF.

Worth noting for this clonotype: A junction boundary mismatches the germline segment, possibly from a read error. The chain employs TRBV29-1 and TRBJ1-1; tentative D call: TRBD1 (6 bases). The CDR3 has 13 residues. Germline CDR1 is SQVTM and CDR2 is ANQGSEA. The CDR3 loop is CSAFDQGNTESFF. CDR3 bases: TGCAGCGCCTTTGACCAGGGGAACACTGAATCTTTCTTT.

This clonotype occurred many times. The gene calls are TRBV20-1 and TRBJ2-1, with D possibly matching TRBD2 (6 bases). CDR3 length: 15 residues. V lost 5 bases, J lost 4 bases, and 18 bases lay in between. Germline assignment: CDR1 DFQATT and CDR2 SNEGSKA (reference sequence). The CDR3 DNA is TGCAGTGCTGTCCGCTTACTAGCAGGGTACAATGAGCAGTTCTTC. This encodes CSAVRLLAGYNEQFF.

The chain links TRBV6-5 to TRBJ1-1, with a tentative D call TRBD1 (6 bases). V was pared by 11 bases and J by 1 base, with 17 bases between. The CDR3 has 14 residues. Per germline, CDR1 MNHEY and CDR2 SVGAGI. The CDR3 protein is CAGKPGQRNTEAFF. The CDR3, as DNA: TGTGCCGGCAAACCGGGACAAAGGAACACTGAAGCTTTCTTT.

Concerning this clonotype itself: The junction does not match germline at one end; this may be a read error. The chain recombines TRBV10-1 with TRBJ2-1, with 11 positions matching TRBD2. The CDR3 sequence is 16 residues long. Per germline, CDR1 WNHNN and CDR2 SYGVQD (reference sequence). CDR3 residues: CSSSASGGRSYNEQFF. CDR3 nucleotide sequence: TGCTCCAGCAGTGCTAGCGGGGGGCGCTCCTACAATGAGCAGTTCTTC.

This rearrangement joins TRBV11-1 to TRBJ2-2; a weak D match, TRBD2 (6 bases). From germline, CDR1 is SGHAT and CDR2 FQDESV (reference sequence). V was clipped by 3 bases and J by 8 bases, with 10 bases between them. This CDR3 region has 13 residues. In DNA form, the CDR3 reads TGTGCCAGCAGCTTCGGGAGAACTGGGGAGCTGTTTTTT. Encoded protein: CASSFGRTGELFF.

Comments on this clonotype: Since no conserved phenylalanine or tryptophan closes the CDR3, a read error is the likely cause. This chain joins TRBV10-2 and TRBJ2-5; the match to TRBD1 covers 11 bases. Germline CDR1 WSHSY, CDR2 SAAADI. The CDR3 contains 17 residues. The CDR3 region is CASSDTGGTGGQETQYY. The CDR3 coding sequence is TGCGCCAGCAGTGATACGGGTGGGACAGGGGGACAAGAGACACAGTACTAC.

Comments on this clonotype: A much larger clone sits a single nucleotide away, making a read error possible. CDR3 sequence (DNA): TGTGCCACCAGTGATGAAAGCGGGCGAGAGGAGACCCAGTACTTC. Translated: CATSDESGREETQYF. The rearrangement uses TRBV24-1 and TRBJ2-5; D might be TRBD2 (6 bases). Trimming took off 3 bases at V and 5 bases at J, with 15 bases between the two ends. CDR1 KGHDR and CDR2 SFDVKD come from the germline V gene. The CDR3 is made up of 15 amino acids.

The CDR3 sequence is CAWTPGSGLNEQFF. Here the CDR3 DNA reads TGTGCCTGGACGCCTGGTAGCGGCCTCAATGAGCAGTTCTTC. This sequence joins TRBV30 and TRBJ2-1; tentative D call: TRBD2 (6 bases). Trimming pared 4 bases from V and 6 bases from J, leaving 16 bases between. The germline V gene has CDR1 GTSNPN and CDR2 SVGIG (reference sequence). CDR3 length equals 14 residues.

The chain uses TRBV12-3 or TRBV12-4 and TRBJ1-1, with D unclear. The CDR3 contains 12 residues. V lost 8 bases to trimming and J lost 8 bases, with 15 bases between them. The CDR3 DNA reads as TGTGCCAGCTGTAGGAGGAATACCGAAGCTTTCTTT. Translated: CASCRRNTEAFF.

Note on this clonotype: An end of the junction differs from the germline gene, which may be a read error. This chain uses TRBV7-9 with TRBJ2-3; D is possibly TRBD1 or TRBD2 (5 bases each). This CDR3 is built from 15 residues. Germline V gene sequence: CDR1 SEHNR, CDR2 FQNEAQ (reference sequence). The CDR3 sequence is CVSSFGRDGEDTQYF. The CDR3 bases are TGTGTCAGCAGCTTCGGCCGGGACGGAGAAGATACGCAGTATTTT.

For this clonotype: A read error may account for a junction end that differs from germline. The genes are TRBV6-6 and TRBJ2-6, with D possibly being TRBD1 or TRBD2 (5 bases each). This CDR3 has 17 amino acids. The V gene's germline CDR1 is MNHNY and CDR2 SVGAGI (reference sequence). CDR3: CASSSVLVEVGANVLTF. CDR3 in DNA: TGTGCCAGCAGTTCGGTCCTCGTCGAGGTCGGGGCCAACGTCCTGACATTC.

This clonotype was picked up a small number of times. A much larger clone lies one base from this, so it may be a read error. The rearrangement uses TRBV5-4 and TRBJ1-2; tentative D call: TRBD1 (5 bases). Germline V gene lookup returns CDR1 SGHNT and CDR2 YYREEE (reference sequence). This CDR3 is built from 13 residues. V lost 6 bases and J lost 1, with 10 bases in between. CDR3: CASNQDSNYGYTF. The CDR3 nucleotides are TGTGCCAGCAACCAAGACAGTAACTATGGCTACACCTTC.

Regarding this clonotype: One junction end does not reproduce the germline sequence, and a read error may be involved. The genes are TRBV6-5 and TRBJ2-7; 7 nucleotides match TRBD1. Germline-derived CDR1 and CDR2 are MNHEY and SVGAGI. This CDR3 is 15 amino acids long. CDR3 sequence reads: CASNYSRTGEREQYF. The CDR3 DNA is TGTGCCAGCAATTACTCTAGGACAGGCGAACGGGAGCAGTACTTC.

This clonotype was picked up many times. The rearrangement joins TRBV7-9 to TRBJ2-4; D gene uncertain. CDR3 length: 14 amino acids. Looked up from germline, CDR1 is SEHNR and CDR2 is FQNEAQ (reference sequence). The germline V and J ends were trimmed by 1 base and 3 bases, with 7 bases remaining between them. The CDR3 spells CASSLGQSKNIQYF. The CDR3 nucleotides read TGTGCCAGCAGCTTAGGGCAGAGCAAAAACATTCAGTACTTC. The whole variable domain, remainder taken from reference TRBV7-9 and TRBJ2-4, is DTGVSQNPRHKITKRGQNVTFRCDPISEHNRLYWYRQTLGQGPEFLTYFQNEAQLEKSRLLSDRFSAERPKGSFSTLEIQRTEQGDSAMYLCASSLGQSKNIQYFGAGTRLSVL.

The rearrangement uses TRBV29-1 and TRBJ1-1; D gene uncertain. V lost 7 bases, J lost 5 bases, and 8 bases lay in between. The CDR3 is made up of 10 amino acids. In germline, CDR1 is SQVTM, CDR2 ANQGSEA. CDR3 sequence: CSALETEAFF. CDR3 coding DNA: TGCAGCGCGTTGGAAACTGAAGCTTTCTTT.

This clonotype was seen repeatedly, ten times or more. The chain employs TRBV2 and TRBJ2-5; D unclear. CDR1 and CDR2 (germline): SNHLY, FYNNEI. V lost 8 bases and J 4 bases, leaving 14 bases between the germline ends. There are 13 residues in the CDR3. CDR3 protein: CASFGGVGETQYF. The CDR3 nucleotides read TGTGCCAGCTTTGGCGGCGTTGGAGAGACCCAGTACTTC.

CDR3 loop: CASSLPQTYEQYF. CDR3 DNA: TGTGCCAGCAGCTTACCCCAGACCTACGAGCAGTACTTC. The chain carries TRBV5-4 and TRBJ2-7; D uncertain. The germline CDR1 and CDR2 sequences are SGHNT and YYREEE (reference sequence). CDR3 length: 13 residues. V lost 2 bases and J 2 bases, leaving 8 bases between the germline ends.

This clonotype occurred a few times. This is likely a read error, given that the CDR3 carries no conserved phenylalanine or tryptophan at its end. The CDR3 DNA sequence: TGCAGTGTTAGACCACCAAATCAGCCCCAGCATTCT. It encodes CSVRPPNQPQHS. The gene calls are TRBV20-1 and TRBJ1-5; D is undetermined. This CDR3 spans 12 amino acids. CDR1 is DFQATT and CDR2 is SNEGSKA in the germline V gene (reference sequence).

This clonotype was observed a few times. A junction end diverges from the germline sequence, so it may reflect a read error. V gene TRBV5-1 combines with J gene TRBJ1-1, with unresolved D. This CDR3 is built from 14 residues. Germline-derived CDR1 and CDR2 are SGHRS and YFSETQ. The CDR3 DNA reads TGCGCTAGCAGCGTCATGGAGGCGGGCTCTGAAGCTTTCTTT. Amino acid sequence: CASSVMEAGSEAFF. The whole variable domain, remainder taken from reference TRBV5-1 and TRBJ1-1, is KAGVTQTPRYLIKTRGQQVTLSCSPISGHRSVSWYQQTPGQGLQFLFEYFSETQRNKGNFPGRFSGRQFSNSRSEMNVSTLELGDSALYLCASSVMEAGSEAFFGQGTRLTVV.

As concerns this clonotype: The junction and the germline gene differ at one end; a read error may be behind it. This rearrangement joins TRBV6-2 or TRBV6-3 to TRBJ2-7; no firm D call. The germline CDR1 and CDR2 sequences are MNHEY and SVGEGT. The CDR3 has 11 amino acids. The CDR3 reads CACRHSYEQCF. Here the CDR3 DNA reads TGTGCCTGCAGACACAGCTACGAGCAGTGCTTC.

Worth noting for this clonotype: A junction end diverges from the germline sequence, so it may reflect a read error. CDR3 protein: CASSLTRQEFKQFF. As DNA, the CDR3 is TGTGCCAGCAGCCTGACTCGCCAGGAGTTCAAGCAGTTCTTT. The J gene is TRBJ2-1, the V gene TRBV6-8; D is ambiguous. CDR3 size: 14 residues. Germline V lookup: CDR1 MNHGY, CDR2 SAAAGT.

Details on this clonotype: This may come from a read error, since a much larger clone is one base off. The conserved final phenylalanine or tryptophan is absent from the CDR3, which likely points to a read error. In nucleotides, the CDR3 is TGCAGTGCTCGTCCGGGGGGATCGAACACCGGGGAGCTGTTTCTT. Protein product: CSARPGGSNTGELFL. The chain uses TRBV20-1 and TRBJ2-2; TRBD2 matches at 7 bases. V shed 5 bases and J 0 bases; nucleotides not matched to a gene: 6. CDR1 is DFQATT and CDR2 is SNEGSKA in the germline V gene (reference sequence). The CDR3 has 15 amino acids.

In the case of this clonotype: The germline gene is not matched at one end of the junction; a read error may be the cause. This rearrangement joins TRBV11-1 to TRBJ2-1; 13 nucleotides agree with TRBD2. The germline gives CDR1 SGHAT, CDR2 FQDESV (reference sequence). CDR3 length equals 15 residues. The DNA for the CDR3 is TGCGCCAGTAGCCAAGGACTAGCGGGAGTCTATGAGCACTTCTTC. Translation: CASSQGLAGVYEHFF. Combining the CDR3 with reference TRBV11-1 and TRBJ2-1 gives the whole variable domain EAEVAQSPRYKITEKSQAVAFWCDPISGHATLYWYRQILGQGPELLVQFQDESVVDDSQLPKDRFSAERLKGVDSTLKIQPAELGDSAMYLCASSQGLAGVYEHFFGPGTRLTVL.

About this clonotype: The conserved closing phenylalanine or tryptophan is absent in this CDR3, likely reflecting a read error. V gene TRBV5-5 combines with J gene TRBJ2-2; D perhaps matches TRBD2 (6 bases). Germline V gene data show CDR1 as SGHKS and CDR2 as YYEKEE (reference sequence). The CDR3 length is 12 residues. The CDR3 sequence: CASSVAGGELFS. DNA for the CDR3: TGTGCTAGCAGCGTTGCGGGGGGGGAGCTGTTTTCT.

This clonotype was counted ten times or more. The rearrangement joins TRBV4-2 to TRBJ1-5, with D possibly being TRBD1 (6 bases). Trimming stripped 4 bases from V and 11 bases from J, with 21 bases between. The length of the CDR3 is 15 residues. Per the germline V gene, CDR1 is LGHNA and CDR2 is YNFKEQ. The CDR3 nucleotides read TGTGCCAGCAGCCCTAACATGTCAGGGGACAAGGCCCAGCATTTT. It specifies CASSPNMSGDKAQHF.

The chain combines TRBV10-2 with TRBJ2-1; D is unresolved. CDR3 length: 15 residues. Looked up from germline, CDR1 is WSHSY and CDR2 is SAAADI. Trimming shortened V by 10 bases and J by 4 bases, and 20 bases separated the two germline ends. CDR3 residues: CATTMVPGSYNEQFF. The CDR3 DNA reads TGCGCCACCACGATGGTCCCAGGCAGTTACAATGAGCAGTTCTTC.

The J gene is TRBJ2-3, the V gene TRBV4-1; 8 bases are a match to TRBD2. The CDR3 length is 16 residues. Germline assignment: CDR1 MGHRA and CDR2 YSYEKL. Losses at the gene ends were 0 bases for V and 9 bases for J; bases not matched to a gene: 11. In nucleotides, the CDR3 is TGCGCCAGCAGCCAAGATAATAAGGTGGCGGGGGGAACGCAGTATTTT. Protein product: CASSQDNKVAGGTQYF.

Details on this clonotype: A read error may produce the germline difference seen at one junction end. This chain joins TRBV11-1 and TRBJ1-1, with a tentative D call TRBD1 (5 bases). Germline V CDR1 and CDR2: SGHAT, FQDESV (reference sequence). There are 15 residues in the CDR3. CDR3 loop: CAISLKRGPDTETFF. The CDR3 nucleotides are TGTGCCATCAGCTTGAAGAGGGGTCCGGACACTGAAACTTTCTTT.

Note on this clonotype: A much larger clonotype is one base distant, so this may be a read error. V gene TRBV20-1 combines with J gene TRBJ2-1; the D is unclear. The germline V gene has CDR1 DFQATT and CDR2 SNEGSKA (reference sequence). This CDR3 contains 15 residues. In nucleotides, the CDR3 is TGCAATGCTCTGCTCGACGCATCCCCCTACAATGAGCAGTTCTTC. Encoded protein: CNALLDASPYNEQFF.

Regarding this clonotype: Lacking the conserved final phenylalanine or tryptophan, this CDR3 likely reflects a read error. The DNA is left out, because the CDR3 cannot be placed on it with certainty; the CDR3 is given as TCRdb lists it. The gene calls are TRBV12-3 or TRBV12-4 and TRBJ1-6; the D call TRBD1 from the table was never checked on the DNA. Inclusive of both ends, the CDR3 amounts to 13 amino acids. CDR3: CASRSAGDSPFHS.